Detailed here is one TCR beta chain. The antigen remains unidentified. Among the donors, all were Caucasian adults who lived in Nashville, Tennessee. The authors' processing: For the immunoSEQ data, sequences were junction-only without quality scores, so filtering differed. The protocol was immunoSEQ multiplex PCR, while the TCRdb copy is restricted to in-frame clones and leaves out a portion. V, J and clone size are those of that table, while D and trimming were read from the DNA. The data contain around 480,000 clones, 60% to 80% of them seen just once; the ten biggest clones take up under 15%. This specimen comes from a study of shared clonotypes between healthy human individuals. General study results and limits: Clonotype sharing among the donors was expected to vary with sequencing depth. Investigators collected only blood, and repertoires in tissues likely differ.

This CDR3 has 15 amino acids. From germline, CDR1 is SGHKS and CDR2 YYEKEE (reference sequence). Trimming at V came to 5 bases and at J to 5 bases, leaving 11 bases not matched to a gene. The rearrangement uses TRBV5-5 and TRBJ2-7; TRBD1 agrees at 9 bases. Sequenced sample: PBMCs. The TCR sequence derives from a woman between 40 and 50 years old in good health. Some clones in this sample may be carry-over from other donors' samples. The CDR3 protein is CASSTPGQGFDEQYF. The CDR3, as DNA: TGTGCCAGCAGTACCCCGGGACAGGGATTCGACGAGCAGTACTTC.